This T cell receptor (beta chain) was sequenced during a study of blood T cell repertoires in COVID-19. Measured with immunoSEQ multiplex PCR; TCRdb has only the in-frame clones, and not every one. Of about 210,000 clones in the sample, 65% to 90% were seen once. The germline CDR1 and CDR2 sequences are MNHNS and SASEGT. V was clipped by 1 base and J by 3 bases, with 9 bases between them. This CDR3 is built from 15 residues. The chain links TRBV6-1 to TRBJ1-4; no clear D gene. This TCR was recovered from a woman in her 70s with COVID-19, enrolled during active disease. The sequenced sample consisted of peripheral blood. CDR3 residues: CASSEVGQPNEKLFF. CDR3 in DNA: TGTGCCAGCAGTGAAGTTGGGCAGCCTAATGAAAAACTGTTTTTT.